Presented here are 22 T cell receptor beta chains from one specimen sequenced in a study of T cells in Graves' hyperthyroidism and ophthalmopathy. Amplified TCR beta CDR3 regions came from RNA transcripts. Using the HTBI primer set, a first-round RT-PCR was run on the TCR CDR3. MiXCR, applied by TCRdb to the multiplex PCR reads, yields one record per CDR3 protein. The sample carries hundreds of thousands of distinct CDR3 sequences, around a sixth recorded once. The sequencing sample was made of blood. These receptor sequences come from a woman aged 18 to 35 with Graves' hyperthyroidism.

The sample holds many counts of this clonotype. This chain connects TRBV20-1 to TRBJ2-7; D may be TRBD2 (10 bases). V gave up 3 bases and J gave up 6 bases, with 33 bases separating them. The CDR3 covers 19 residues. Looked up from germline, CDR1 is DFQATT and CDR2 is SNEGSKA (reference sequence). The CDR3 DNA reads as TGCAGTGCTAGGAGGGTAGGGACAGGGAGGCTAGCGGGAGATTCCGAGCAGTACTTC. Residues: CSARRVGTGRLAGDSEQYF.

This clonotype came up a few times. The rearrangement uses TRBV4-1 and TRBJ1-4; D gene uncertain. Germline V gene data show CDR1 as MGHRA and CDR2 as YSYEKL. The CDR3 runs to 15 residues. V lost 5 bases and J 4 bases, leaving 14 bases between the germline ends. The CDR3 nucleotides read TGCGCCAGCAGCTCGTGGACTGAGGGTAATGAAAAACTGTTTTTT. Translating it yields CASSSWTEGNEKLFF.

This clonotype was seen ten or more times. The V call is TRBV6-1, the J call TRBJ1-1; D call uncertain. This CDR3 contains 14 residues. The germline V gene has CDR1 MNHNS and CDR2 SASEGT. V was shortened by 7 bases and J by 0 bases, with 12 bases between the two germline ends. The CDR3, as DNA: TGTGCCAGCACCCACCGAACCATGAACACTGAAGCTTTCTTT. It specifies CASTHRTMNTEAFF.

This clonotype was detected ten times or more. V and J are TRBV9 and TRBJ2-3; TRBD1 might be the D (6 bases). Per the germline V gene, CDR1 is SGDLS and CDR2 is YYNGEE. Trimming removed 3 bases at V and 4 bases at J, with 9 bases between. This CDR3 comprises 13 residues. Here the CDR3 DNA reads TGTGCCAGCAGCGCCGAGGGGGCAGATACGCAGTATTTT. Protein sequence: CASSAEGADTQYF. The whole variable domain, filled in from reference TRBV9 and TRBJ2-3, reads DSGVTQTPKHLITATGQRVTLRCSPRSGDLSVYWYQQSLDQGLQFLIQYYNGEERAKGNILERFSAQQFPDLHSELNLSSLELGDSALYFCASSAEGADTQYFGPGTRLTVL.

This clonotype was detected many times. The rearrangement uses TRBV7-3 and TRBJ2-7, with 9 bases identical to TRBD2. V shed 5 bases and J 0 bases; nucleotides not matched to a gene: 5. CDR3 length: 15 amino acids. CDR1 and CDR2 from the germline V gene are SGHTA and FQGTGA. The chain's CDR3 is CASSPGSGSSYEQYF. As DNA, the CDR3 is TGTGCCAGCAGCCCTGGTAGCGGGAGCTCCTACGAGCAGTACTTC. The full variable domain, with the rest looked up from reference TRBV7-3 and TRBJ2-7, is GAGVSQTPSNKVTEKGKYVELRCDPISGHTALYWYRQSLGQGPEFLIYFQGTGAADDSGLPNDRFFAVRPEGSVSTLKIQRTERGDSAVYLCASSPGSGSSYEQYFGPGTRLTVT.

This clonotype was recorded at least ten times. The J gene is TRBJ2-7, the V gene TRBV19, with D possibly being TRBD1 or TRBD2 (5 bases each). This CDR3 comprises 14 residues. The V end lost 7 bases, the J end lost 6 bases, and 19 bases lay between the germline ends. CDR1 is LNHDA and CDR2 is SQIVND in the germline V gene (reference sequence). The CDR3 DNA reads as TGTGCCAGTACCGCCGGGACGGGTGCCTCCGAGCAGTACTTC. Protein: CASTAGTGASEQYF.

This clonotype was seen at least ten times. CDR3 in amino acids: CASSQEFVGGGNFPDTQYF. The CDR3 nucleotides are TGTGCCAGCAGCCAAGAATTTGTCGGGGGAGGGAACTTCCCAGATACGCAGTATTTT. The chain employs TRBV3-1 and TRBJ2-3; 7 bases are a match to TRBD2. V shed 0 bases, J shed 4 bases, and the junction held 16 bases outside the gene matches. The CDR3 runs 19 residues. Germline V lookup: CDR1 LGHDT, CDR2 YNNKEL (reference sequence).

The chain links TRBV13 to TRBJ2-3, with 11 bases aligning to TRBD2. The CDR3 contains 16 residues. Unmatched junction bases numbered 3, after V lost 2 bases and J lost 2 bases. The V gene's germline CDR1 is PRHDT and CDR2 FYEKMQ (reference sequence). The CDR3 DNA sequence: TGTGCCAGCAGCTTACGACTAGCGGGAACCACAGATACGCAGTATTTT. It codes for CASSLRLAGTTDTQYF. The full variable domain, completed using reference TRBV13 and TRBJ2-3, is AAGVIQSPRHLIKEKRETATLKCYPIPRHDTVYWYQQGPGQDPQFLISFYEKMQSDKGSIPDRFSAQQFSDYHSELNMSSLELGDSALYFCASSLRLAGTTDTQYFGPGTRLTVL.

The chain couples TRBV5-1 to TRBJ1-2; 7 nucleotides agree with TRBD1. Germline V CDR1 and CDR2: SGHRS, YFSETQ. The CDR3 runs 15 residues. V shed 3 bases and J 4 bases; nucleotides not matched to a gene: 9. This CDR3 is CASSSVPTGPYGYTF. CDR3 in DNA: TGCGCCAGCAGCTCAGTTCCGACAGGGCCCTATGGCTACACCTTC.

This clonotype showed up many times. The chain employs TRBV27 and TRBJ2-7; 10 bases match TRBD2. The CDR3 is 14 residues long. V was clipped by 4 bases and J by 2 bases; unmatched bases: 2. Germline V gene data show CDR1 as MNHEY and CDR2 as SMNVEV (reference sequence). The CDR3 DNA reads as TGTGCCAGCAGTTCCAGCGGGAGGGCCTACGAGCAGTACTTC. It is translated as CASSSSGRAYEQYF.

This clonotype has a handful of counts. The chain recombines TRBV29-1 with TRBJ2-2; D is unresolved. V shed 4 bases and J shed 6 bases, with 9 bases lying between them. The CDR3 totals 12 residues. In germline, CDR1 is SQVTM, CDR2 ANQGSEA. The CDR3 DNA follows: TGCAGCGTTGCTTTAATGTCCGGGGAGCTGTTTTTT. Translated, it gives CSVALMSGELFF.

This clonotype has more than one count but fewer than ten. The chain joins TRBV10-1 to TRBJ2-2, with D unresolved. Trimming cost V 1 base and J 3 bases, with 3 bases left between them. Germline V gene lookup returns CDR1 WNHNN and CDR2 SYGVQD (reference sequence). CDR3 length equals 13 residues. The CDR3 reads CASSEWHTGELFF. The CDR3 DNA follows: TGCGCCAGCAGTGAGTGGCACACCGGGGAGCTGTTTTTT.

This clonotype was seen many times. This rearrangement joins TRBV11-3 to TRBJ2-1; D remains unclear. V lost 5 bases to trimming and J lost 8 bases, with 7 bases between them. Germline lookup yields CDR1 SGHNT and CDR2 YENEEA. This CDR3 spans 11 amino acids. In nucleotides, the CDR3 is TGTGCCAGCAGCCCCAGCCATGAGCAGTTCTTC. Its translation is CASSPSHEQFF. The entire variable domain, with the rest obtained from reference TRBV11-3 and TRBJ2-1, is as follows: EAGVVQSPRYKIIEKKQPVAFWCNPISGHNTLYWYLQNLGQGPELLIRYENEEAVDDSQLPKDRFSAERLKGVDSTLKIQPAELGDSAVYLCASSPSHEQFFGPGTRLTVL.

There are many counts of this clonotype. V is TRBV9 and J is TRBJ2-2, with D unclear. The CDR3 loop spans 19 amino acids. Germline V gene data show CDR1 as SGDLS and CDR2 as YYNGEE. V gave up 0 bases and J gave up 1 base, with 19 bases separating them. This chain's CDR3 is CASSVVPLPPERNTGELFF. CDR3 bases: TGTGCCAGCAGCGTAGTCCCCCTCCCTCCGGAGAGGAACACCGGGGAGCTGTTTTTT.

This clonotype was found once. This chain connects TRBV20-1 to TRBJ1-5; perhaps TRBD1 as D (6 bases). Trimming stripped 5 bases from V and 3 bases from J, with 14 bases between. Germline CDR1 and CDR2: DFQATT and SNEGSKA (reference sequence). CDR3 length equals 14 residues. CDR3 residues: CSAGAGGYNQPQHF. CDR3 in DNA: TGCAGTGCTGGAGCGGGGGGCTACAATCAGCCCCAGCATTTT.

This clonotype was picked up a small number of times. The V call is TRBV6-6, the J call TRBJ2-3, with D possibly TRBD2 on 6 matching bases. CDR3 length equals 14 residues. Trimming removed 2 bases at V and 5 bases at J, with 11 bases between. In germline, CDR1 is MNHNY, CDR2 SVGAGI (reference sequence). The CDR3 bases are TGTGCCAGCAGTTACGGGGACTCCCTAGATACGCAGTATTTT. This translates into CASSYGDSLDTQYF.

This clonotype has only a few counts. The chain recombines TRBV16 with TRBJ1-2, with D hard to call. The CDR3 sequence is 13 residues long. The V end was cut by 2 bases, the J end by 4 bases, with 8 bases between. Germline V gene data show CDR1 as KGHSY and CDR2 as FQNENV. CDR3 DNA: TGTGCCAGCAGCCAAACCCTGGGCTATGGCTACACCTTC. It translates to CASSQTLGYGYTF.

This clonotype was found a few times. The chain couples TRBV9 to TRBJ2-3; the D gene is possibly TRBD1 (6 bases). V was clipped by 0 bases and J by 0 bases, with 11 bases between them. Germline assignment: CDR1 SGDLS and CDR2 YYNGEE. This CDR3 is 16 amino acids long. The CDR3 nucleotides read TGTGCCAGCAGCGTAGGAACAGGGTTCAGCACAGATACGCAGTATTTT. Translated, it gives CASSVGTGFSTDTQYF. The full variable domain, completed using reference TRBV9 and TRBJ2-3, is DSGVTQTPKHLITATGQRVTLRCSPRSGDLSVYWYQQSLDQGLQFLIQYYNGEERAKGNILERFSAQQFPDLHSELNLSSLELGDSALYFCASSVGTGFSTDTQYFGPGTRLTVL.

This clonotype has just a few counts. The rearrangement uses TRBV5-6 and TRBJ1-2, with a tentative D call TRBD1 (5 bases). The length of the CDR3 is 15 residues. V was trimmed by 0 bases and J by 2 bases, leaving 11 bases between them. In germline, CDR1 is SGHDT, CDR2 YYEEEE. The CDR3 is CASSLGSGGNYGYTF. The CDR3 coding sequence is TGTGCCAGCAGCTTGGGATCGGGGGGGAACTATGGCTACACCTTC.

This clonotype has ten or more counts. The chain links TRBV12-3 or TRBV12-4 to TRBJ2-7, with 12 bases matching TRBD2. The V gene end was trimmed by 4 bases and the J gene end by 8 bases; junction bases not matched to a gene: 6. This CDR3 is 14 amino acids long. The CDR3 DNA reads TGTGCCAGCAGTTCTAGCGGGGGGGCTTTGAAGCAGTACTTC. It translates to CASSSSGGALKQYF.

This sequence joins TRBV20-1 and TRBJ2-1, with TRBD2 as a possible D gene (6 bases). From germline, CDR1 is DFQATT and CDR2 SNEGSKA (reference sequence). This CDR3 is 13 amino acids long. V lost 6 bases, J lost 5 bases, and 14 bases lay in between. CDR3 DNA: TGCAGTGCCGACGGGACTCTAAACAATGAGCAGTTCTTC. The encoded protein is CSADGTLNNEQFF.

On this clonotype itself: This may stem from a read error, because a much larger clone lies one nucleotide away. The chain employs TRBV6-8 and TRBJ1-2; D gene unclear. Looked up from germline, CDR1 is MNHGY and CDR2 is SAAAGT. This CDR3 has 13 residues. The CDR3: CVSSSVANYGYTF. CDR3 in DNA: TGTGTCAGCAGTTCCGTAGCTAACTATGGCTACACCTTC.